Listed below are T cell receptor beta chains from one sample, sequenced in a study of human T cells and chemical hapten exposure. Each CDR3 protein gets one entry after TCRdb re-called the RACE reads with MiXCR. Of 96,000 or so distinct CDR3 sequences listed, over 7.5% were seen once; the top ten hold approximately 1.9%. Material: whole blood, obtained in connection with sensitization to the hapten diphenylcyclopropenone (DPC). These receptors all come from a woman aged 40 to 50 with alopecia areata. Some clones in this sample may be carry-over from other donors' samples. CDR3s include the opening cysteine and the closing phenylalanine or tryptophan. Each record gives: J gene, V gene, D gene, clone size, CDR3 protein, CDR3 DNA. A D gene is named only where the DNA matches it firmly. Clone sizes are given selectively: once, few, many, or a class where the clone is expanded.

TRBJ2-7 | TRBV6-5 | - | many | CASSRNPSYEQYF | TGTGCCAGCAGCCGAAACCCCTCCTACGAGCAGTACTTC
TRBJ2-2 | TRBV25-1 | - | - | CASSVDRPPGELFF | TGTGCCAGCAGCGTCGACAGGCCCCCCGGGGAGCTGTTTTTT
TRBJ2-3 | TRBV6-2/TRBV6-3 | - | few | CASSPGQTDTDTQYF | TGTGCCAGCAGCCCAGGACAGACCGACACAGATACGCAGTATTTT
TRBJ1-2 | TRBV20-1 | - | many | CSASAWDDGYTF | TGCAGTGCTAGCGCCTGGGACGATGGCTACACCTTC
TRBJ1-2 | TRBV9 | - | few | CASNSAFNYGYTF | TGTGCCAGTAATTCCGCATTTAACTATGGCTACACCTTC
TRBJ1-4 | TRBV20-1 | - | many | CSAARGPGYNEKLFF | TGCAGTGCTGCTCGGGGTCCCGGGTATAATGAAAAACTGTTTTTT
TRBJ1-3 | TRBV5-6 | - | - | CASSLRQAYSNTIYF | TGTGCCAGCAGCTTGAGACAGGCCTACTCGAACACCATATATTTT
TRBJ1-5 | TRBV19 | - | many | CASSTSGNSNQPQHF | TGTGCCAGTAGTACGTCAGGAAATAGCAATCAGCCCCAGCATTTT
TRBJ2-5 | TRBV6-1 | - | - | CASRAPAEETQYF | TGTGCCAGCAGGGCCCCAGCGGAGGAGACCCAGTACTTC
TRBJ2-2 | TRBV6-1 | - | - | CASSGRTKWTGELFF | TGTGCCAGCAGTGGCAGGACAAAATGGACCGGGGAGCTGTTTTTT
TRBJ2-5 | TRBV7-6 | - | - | CASSLSGSQETQYF | TGTGCCAGCAGCCTTAGCGGTTCGCAAGAGACCCAGTACTTC
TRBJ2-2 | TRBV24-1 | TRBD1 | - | CATSDPRTGGTGELFF | TGTGCCACCAGTGATCCTAGGACAGGGGGCACCGGGGAGCTGTTTTTT
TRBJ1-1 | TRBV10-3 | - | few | CAIREDREAFF | TGTGCCATCAGGGAAGACAGAGAAGCTTTCTTT
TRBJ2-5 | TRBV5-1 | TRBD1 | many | CASRQKPGQGGQETQYF | TGCGCCAGCAGGCAGAAACCGGGACAGGGTGGGCAAGAGACCCAGTACTTC
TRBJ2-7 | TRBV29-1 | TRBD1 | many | CSVIGTGYNEQYF | TGCAGCGTCATAGGGACAGGCTACAACGAGCAGTACTTC
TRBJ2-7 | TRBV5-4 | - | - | CASSLGTASYEQYF | TGTGCCAGCAGCTTGGGAACGGCCTCCTACGAGCAGTACTTC
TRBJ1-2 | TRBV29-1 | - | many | CSVESIGAGYGYTF | TGCAGCGTTGAAAGTATCGGTGCCGGCTATGGCTACACCTTC
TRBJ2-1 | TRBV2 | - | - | CASNLGGNEQFF | TGTGCCAGCAATCTAGGGGGCAATGAGCAGTTCTTC
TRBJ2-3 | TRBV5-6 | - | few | CASRETGVATDTQYF | TGTGCCAGCAGGGAAACGGGGGTAGCCACAGATACGCAGTATTTT
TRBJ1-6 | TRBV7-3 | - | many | CASSLMGGESPLHF | TGTGCCAGCAGCTTAATGGGGGGAGAGTCACCCCTCCACTTT
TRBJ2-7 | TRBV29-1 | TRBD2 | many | CSGIAGGEQYF | TGCAGCGGTATAGCGGGGGGGGAGCAGTACTTC
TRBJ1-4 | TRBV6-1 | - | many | CASSGRGANNEKLFF | TGTGCCAGCAGTGGGAGAGGAGCGAATAATGAAAAACTGTTTTTT
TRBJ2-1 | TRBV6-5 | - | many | CASSYISEQFF | TGTGCCAGCAGTTACATTTCTGAGCAGTTCTTC
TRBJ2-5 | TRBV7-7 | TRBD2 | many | CASSTGRAIKETQYF | TGTGCTAGCAGCACCGGGAGGGCCATCAAAGAGACCCAGTACTTC
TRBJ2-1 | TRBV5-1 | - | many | CASSPTHPSSYNEQFF | TGCGCCAGCAGCCCCACCCACCCTAGCTCCTACAATGAGCAGTTCTTC
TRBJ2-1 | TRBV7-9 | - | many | CASSLAGSLLGEQFF | TGTGCCAGCAGCTTAGCGGGTAGCCTGTTGGGTGAGCAGTTCTTC
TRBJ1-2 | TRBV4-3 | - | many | CASSQDRTESYGYTF | TGCGCCAGCAGCCAAGATCGGACGGAGAGTTATGGCTACACCTTC
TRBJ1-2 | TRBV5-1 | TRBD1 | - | CASSPTTGTENGYTF | TGCGCCAGCAGCCCGACGACCGGGACAGAGAATGGCTACACCTTC
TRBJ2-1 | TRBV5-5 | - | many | CASSPLGRDSYNEQFF | TGTGCCAGCAGCCCCCTGGGGCGGGACTCCTACAATGAGCAGTTCTTC
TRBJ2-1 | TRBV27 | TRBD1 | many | CASSYGQGGHEQFF | TGTGCCAGCAGTTACGGACAGGGCGGGCATGAGCAGTTCTTC
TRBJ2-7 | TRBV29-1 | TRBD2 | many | CSVVRLAGLYEQYF | TGCAGCGTTGTTCGGCTAGCGGGCCTCTACGAGCAGTACTTC
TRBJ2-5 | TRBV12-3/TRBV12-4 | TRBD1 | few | CASSLDRGQGQETQYF | TGTGCCAGCAGTTTAGACAGGGGTCAAGGACAAGAGACCCAGTACTTC
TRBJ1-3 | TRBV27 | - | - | CASSTYSPPGNTIYF | TGTGCCAGCAGTACCTACAGCCCGCCCGGAAACACCATATATTTT
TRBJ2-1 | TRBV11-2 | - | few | CASSPRPVNEQFF | TGTGCCAGCAGCCCAAGACCGGTTAATGAGCAGTTCTTC
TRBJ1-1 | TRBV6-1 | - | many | CASSDAMGTGGSEAFF | TGTGCCAGCAGTGATGCGATGGGGACTGGGGGGTCTGAAGCTTTCTTT
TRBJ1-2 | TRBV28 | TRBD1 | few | CASSFGDRGGYTF | TGTGCCAGCAGTTTTGGGGACAGGGGCGGCTACACCTTC
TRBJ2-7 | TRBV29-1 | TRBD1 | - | CSVKPGQYNEQYF | TGCAGCGTGAAACCGGGACAGTACAATGAGCAGTACTTC
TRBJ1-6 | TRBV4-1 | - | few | CASSQEPGLNSPLHF | TGCGCCAGCAGCCAAGAGCCTGGTCTTAATTCACCCCTCCACTTT
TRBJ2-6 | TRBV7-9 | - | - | CASSLPDMWSGANVLTF | TGTGCCAGCAGCTTACCGGATATGTGGTCTGGGGCCAACGTCCTGACTTTC
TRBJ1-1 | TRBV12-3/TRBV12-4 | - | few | CASGWLGNTEAFF | TGTGCCAGCGGCTGGTTAGGGAACACTGAAGCTTTCTTT
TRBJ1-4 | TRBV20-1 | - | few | CSAPSSEAHPEKLFF | TGCAGTGCTCCCTCAAGTGAGGCGCACCCTGAAAAACTGTTTTTT
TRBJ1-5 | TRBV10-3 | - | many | CAISGGNSNQPQHF | TGTGCCATCAGTGGCGGAAATAGCAATCAGCCCCAGCATTTT
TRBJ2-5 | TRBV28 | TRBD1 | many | CASSIRDSQSETQYF | TGTGCCAGCAGTATAAGGGACAGTCAATCGGAGACCCAGTACTTC
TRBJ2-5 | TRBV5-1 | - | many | CASSFPSETQYF | TGCGCCAGCAGCTTCCCTTCGGAGACCCAGTACTTC
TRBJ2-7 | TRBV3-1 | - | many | CASSQFGNEQYF | TGTGCCAGCAGCCAGTTCGGTAACGAGCAGTACTTC
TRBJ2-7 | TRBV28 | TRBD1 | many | CASSPPTGGSYEQYF | TGTGCCAGCAGTCCCCCTACAGGGGGCTCCTACGAGCAGTACTTC
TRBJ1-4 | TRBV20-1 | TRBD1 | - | CSARPPGQGGQKLFF | TGCAGTGCTAGACCCCCGGGACAGGGGGGACAAAAACTGTTTTTT
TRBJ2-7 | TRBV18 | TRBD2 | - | CASSPGSGRVNEQYF | TGTGCCAGCTCACCGGGTAGCGGGAGGGTGAACGAGCAGTACTTC
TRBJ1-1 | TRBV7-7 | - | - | CASSLALNTEAFF | TGTGCTAGCAGCTTAGCCCTAAACACTGAAGCTTTCTTT
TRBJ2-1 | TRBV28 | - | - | CASIPPGRDYNEQFF | TGTGCCAGCATCCCCCCGGGGCGGGACTACAATGAGCAGTTCTTC
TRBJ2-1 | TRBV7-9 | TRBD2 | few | CASSLVLAGSNEQFF | TGTGCCAGCAGCTTAGTACTAGCGGGGTCCAATGAGCAGTTCTTC
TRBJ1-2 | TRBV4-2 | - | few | CASSQDYTKQRGYTF | TGTGCCAGCAGCCAAGATTATACGAAGCAACGTGGCTACACCTTC
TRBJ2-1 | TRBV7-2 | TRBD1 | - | CASSLGTGEWNEQFF | TGTGCCAGCAGCTTAGGGACAGGGGAGTGGAATGAGCAGTTCTTC
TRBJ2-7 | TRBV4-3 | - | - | CASSYSDKPYEQYF | TGCGCCAGCAGCTACAGCGACAAACCCTACGAGCAGTACTTC
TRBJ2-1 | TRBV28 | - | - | CASRVGHNEQFF | TGTGCCAGCAGAGTCGGGCACAATGAGCAGTTCTTC
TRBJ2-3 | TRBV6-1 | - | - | CASSYSSWGSTDTQYF | TGTGCCAGCAGTTACTCTAGCTGGGGGAGCACAGATACGCAGTATTTT